This record looks at one T cell receptor beta chain sequence and its context. Its antigen is undetermined. At one end the junction does not follow the germline gene, possibly because of a read error. The library came from three nested PCR rounds adapted from ARM-PCR protocols. TCRdb redid the calling of the multiplex PCR reads with MiXCR, one entry per CDR3 protein. The sample lists some 80,000 distinct CDR3 sequences, over 65% occurring once. These data originate in a study of tumor and adjacent non-tumor tissue in lung cancer. Study as a whole: Aged about 31 to 80 years, patients included 10 men and roughly five women with stage I to III disease. Study-level points and caveats: Tumor tissue had significantly higher TCR diversity than normal lung.

No cell sorting was done before RNA was extracted from the tissue. Distant lung tissue was collected more than 3 cm away from the tumor edge. This CDR3 is built from 14 residues. Germline values: CDR1 LGHNA, CDR2 YNFKEQ. The chain has TRBV4-2 and TRBJ2-5; D remains unclear. The sequenced material came from distant non-tumor lung tissue. This clonotype originated in a man aged 65 to 85 with non-small cell lung cancer. The CDR3 sequence: CSSNQVTDQETQYF. CDR3 DNA: TGTTCCAGCAACCAAGTAACAGACCAAGAGACCCAGTACTTC.